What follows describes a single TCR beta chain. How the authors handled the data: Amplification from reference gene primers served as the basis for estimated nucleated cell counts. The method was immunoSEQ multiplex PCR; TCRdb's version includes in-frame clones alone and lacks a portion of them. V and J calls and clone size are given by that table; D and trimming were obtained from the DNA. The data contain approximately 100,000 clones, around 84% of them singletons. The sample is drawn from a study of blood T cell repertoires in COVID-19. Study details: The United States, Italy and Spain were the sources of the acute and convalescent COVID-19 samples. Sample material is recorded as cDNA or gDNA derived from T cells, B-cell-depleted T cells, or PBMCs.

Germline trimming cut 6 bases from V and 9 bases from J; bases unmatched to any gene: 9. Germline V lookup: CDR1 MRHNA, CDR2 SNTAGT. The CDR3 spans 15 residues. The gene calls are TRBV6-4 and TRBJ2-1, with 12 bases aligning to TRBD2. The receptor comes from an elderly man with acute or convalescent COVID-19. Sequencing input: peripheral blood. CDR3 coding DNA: TGTGCCAGCAGCGCCCTAGCGGGAGGGGTTGGTGAGCAGTTCTTC. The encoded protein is CASSALAGGVGEQFF.